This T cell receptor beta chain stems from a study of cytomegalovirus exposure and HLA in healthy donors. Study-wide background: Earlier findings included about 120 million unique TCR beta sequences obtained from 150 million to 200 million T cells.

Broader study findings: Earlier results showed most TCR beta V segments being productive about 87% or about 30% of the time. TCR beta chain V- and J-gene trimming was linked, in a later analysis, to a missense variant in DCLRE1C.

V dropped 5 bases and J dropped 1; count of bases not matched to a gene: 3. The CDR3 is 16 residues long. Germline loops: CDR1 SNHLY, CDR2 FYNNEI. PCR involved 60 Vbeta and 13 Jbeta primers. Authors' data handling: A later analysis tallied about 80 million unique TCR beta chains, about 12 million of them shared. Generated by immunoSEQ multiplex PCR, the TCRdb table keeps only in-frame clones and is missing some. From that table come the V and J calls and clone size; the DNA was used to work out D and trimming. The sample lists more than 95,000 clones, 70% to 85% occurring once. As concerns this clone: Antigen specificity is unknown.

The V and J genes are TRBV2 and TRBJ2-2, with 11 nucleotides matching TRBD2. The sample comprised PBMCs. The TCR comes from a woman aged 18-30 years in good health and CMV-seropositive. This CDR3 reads CASSRTSGLNTGELFF. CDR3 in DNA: TGTGCCAGCAGTAGGACTAGCGGGCTGAACACCGGGGAGCTGTTTTTT.